This entry describes one T cell receptor beta chain. TCRdb itself ran the RT-PCR reads through MiXCR, one entry per CDR3 protein. The table includes about a million distinct CDR3 sequences, roughly 18% detected once. These data originate in a study of patients and donors after allogeneic stem cell transplantation. The receptor's source is a human donor who was either an allogeneic HSCT recipient or a stem cell or donor lymphocyte infusion donor (not recorded which). It is not recorded whose cells these are; they may come from a transplant donor. Material: blood, either unsorted or a sorted T cell fraction (not recorded which).

CDR3 protein: CASSQVYPQETQYF. The CDR3 bases are TGTGCCAGCAGCCAAGTTTATCCCCAAGAGACCCAGTACTTC. The chain carries TRBV3-1 and TRBJ2-5; no clear D gene. The germline gives CDR1 LGHDT, CDR2 YNNKEL (reference sequence). The CDR3 runs to 14 residues. The ends were cut back, 1 base at V and 1 base at J, with 7 bases in the middle.